The TCR beta chain under discussion was sequenced for a study of blood T cell repertoires in COVID-19 (dated by TCRdb to the early 2020s). Regarding the complete study: The collaborator samples originated in the United States, Italy and Spain and spanned the acute and convalescent phases of COVID-19. A freely available public database, intended as a resource for researchers studying the immune response to SARS-CoV-2, is where the repertoires were released. Where available, HLA class I and class II types were taken from metadata supplied by the sample provider and were not determined by assay-based typing. The dataset comprised deeply sampled blood TCRbeta repertoires from subjects exposed to, actively infected with, or recovered from COVID-19. Samples came from the ongoing ImmuneRACE study (first 160 participants) plus 1,254 subjects from 6 global collaborators. Sample metadata almost always included a de-identified subject ID, COVID-19 status, age in years and sex. The prospective study material was composed of cDNA or gDNA derived from T cells, B-cell-depleted T cells, or PBMCs. The paper as a whole reports these results and caveats: The quantity of clinical and demographic metadata differed by source and by participant and was supplied without curation.

The immunoSEQ Assay, a bias-controlled multiplex PCR, was used to amplify TCRbeta CDR3 regions from genomic DNA. Under the source paper's analysis protocol: Within the assay, amplification of reference gene primers was used to estimate how many nucleated cells each sample contained. Sequence reads were collapsed and filtered to measure the absolute abundance of every unique TCRbeta CDR3 rearrangement. Productive Simpson clonality was computed per sample as the square root of Simpson's diversity index over productive rearrangements. TCRdb stores this immuneACCESS table with in-frame sequences only. Part of the clones is absent; in the studies checked, under half of the shortfall reflects unresolved V genes, and no reason is known for the rest. For V, J and clone size, that table is used; D and trimming come from the DNA. Present in this sample are 200,000 to 300,000 clones, about 89% of which were seen just once. The top ten hold roughly 4% of the sample.

As for this clone: Its antigen has not been determined. No quality values exist for individual bases; no much larger clone is one base distant.

Participants in the prospective study were aged about 18 to 95 years, lived in under 30 United States geographic areas, and enrolled through a virtual design. In the prospective study, participants were assigned to cohorts based on the clinical history participants reported in a screening survey and a study questionnaire. Recovered participants in ImmuneRACE Cohort 3 were defined as having two consecutive negative NP/OP PCR tests, clearance from a healthcare professional, or resolution of symptoms. In the prospective study, whole blood, serum and a nasopharyngeal or oropharyngeal swab were collected from each participant by mobile phlebotomists. Additional blood draws and questionnaires over a 2-month period could optionally be provided by prospective study participants. Blood samples from the prospective study were shipped frozen or at room temperature prior to DNA extraction. Taken from cysteine to phenylalanine, the CDR3 has 17 residues. Here the CDR3 DNA is all that survives: 51 bases in frame from base 1. Based on the germline V gene (reference sequence), the CDR1 and CDR2 sequences are PRHDT and FYEKMQ. For this chain, trimming is 5 bases at the V end and 8 bases at the J end, and the number of junction bases without a gene match is 12.

Sequencing was carried out using PBMCs or T cells enriched from blood (not recorded which). This chain is built from TRBV13 and TRBJ1-6, with 10 bases in between that match TRBD1. The clonotype comes from a woman aged 25 to 45 who had recovered from COVID-19. Here the CDR3 is given as CASSMGRDRGKYSPLHF. Here is the DNA: TGTGCCAGCAGCATGGGTCGGGACAGGGGAAAATATTCACCCCTCCACTTT.